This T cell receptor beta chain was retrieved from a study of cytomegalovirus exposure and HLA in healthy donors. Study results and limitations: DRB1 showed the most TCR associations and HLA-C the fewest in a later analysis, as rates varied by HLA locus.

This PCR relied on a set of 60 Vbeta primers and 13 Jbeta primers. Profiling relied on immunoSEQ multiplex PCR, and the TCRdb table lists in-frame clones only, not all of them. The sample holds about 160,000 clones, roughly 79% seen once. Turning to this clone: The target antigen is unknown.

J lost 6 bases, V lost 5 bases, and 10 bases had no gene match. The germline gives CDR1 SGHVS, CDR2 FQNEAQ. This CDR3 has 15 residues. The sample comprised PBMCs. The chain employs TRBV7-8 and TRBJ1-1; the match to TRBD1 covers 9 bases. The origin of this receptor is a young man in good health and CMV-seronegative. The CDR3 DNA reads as TGTGCCAGCAGCCCACCGGGACAGGGAGGCCCTGAAGCTTTCTTT. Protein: CASSPPGQGGPEAFF.